This TCR beta chain was sequenced during a study of cytomegalovirus exposure and HLA in healthy donors. Study outcomes and limitations: There were a few CMV-associated chains whose specificity for CMV antigens was confirmed in vitro.

Vbeta (60) and Jbeta (13) primers were used in the PCR. Generated by immunoSEQ multiplex PCR, the TCRdb table keeps only in-frame clones and is missing some. The table for this sample gives 180,000 or so clones. The CDR3 consists of 15 residues. Trimming cost V 4 bases and J 6 bases; bases outside gene matches: 13. Germline CDR1 and CDR2: SGHRS and YFSETQ. Concerning this clone itself: Its antigen is currently unknown.

Sequenced: PBMCs. This TCR was sampled from a woman aged 18-35 years in good health and CMV-seropositive. The chain joins TRBV5-1 to TRBJ2-7; 7 bases fit TRBD1. The CDR3 region has the DNA TGCGCCAGCAGCCCAGGGGACAGTCGCGACGGCGAGCAGTACTTC. Translation: CASSPGDSRDGEQYF.